The present entry profiles one TCR beta chain with its context. PCR used 60 Vbeta primers and 13 Jbeta primers. Clones were read by immunoSEQ multiplex PCR, and TCRdb kept only the in-frame ones, dropping some. The sample holds around 100,000 clones, around 75% seen once. These data are taken from a study of cytomegalovirus exposure and HLA in healthy donors. The ends were cut back, 6 bases at V and 0 bases at J, with 6 bases in the middle. The CDR3 runs 13 residues. Germline lookup yields CDR1 MNHEY and CDR2 SVGAGI. The source material was PBMCs. This TCR was sampled from a woman aged 25 to 39 in good health and CMV-seronegative. The rearrangement uses TRBV6-5 and TRBJ1-3; D call uncertain. The CDR3 sequence: CASRLLSGNTIYF. As DNA, the CDR3 is TGTGCCAGCAGACTACTCTCTGGAAACACCATATATTTT.